This T cell receptor beta chain was sequenced for a study of T-cell memory formation after mild COVID-19. Study-level background: Largely, the TCR clusters proved donor specific.

UMIs and sample barcodes were carried by the TCR alpha and TCR beta cDNA libraries that 5'RACE produced using constant-segment primers. TCRdb recomputed calls from the 5' RACE reads with MiXCR, one row per CDR3 protein. Of roughly 370,000 distinct CDR3 sequences detected, approximately 16% appear once; the ten largest clones hold 20% to 25%. Trimming took off 2 bases at V and 3 bases at J, with 7 bases between the two ends. The CDR3 is made up of 13 amino acids. Germline CDR1 and CDR2: SGHNT and YENEEA. This clonotype appeared many times. The chain carries TRBV11-3 and TRBJ2-5; no clear D gene. The clonotype was recovered from a man aged 18 to 30 who had mild COVID-19 (a few samples of this study predate the infection). Cell type and time point are not known. Sequencing input: PBMCs or a T cell subset sorted from them (not recorded which). CDR3 region: CASSLSGEETQYF. The CDR3 DNA follows: TGTGCCAGCAGCTTATCTGGGGAAGAGACCCAGTACTTC.